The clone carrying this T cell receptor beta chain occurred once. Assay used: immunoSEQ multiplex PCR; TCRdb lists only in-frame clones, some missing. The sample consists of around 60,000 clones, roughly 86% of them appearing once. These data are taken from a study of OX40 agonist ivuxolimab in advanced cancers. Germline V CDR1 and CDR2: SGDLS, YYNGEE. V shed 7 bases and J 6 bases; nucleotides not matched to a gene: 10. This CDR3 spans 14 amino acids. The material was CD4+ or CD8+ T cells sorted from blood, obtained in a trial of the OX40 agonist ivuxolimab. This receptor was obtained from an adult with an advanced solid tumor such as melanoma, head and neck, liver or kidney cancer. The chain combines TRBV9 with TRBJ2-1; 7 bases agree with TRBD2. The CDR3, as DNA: TGTGCCAGCGGGGGGGACCCCCGGGGCAATGAGCAGTTCTTC. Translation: CASGGDPRGNEQFF.